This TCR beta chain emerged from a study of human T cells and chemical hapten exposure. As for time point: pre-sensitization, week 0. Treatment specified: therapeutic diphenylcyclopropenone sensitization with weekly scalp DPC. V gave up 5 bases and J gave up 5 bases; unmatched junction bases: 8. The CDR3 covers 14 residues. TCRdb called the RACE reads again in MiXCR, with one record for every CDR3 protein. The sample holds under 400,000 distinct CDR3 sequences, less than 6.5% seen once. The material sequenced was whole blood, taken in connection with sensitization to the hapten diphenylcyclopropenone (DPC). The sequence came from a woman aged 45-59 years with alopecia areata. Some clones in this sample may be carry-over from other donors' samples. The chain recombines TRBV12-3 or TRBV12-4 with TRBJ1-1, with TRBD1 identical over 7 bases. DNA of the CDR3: TGTGCCAGCAGTAGGGAGGGGGCCAATACTGAAGCTTTCTTT. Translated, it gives CASSREGANTEAFF.